What follows are 20 T cell receptor beta chains derived from one specimen sequenced in a study of CD8 T cells in Susac syndrome. Reverse transcription of about 0.5 to 1 ug RNA was performed with random hexamers. Using its own MiXCR run on the immunoSEQ multiplex PCR reads, TCRdb lists one record per CDR3 protein. Found here are some 130,000 distinct CDR3 sequences, over 80% of them singletons; the top ten hold more than 0.5%. Sequenced sample: CD8+ T cells from PBMCs. These receptors originate from a human donor with multiple sclerosis.

This clonotype was observed a handful of times. This sequence joins TRBV19 and TRBJ2-6; 9 bases agree with TRBD1. From germline, CDR1 is LNHDA and CDR2 SQIVND (reference sequence). V gave up 3 bases and J gave up 0 bases; unmatched junction bases: 6. This CDR3 has 18 residues. The CDR3 region is CASSIGDRAYSGANVLTF. The CDR3 DNA reads as TGTGCCAGTAGTATTGGGGACAGGGCCTACTCTGGGGCCAACGTCCTGACTTTC. The variable domain in full, completed from reference TRBV19 and TRBJ2-6, reads DGGITQSPKYLFRKEGQNVTLSCEQNLNHDAMYWYRQDPGQGLRLIYYSQIVNDFQKGDIAEGYSVSREKKESFPLTVTSAQKNPTAFYLCASSIGDRAYSGANVLTFGAGSRLTVL.

The chain is built from TRBV13 and TRBJ2-2; 7 nucleotides match TRBD1. This CDR3 is built from 15 residues. The germline gives CDR1 PRHDT, CDR2 FYEKMQ (reference sequence). The ends lost 8 bases at V and 1 base at J; junction bases unmatched: 7. CDR3 DNA: TGTGCCAGCGGCCCCGGACAGGAGAACACCGGGGAGCTGTTTTTT. This sequence encodes CASGPGQENTGELFF.

J is TRBJ1-2 and V is TRBV7-9, with 11 bases lining up with TRBD1. The germline gives CDR1 SEHNR, CDR2 FQNEAQ (reference sequence). J was trimmed by 7 bases and V by 6 bases; bases with no gene match: 13. The length of the CDR3 is 16 residues. The CDR3 region has the DNA TGTGCCAGCAGACAAGGATCCGGGACAGGGGGTCCTGGCTACACCTTC. Translated: CASRQGSGTGGPGYTF.

The genes are TRBV12-3 or TRBV12-4 and TRBJ1-1; 8 bases fit TRBD1. This CDR3 is built from 14 residues. V gave up 3 bases and J gave up 4 bases; unmatched junction bases: 4. The CDR3 bases are TGTGCCAGCAGTTTGTACAGGGGGGGCACTGAAGCTTTCTTT. Translating gives CASSLYRGGTEAFF.

This clonotype was recorded only once. The J gene is TRBJ1-1, the V gene TRBV4-1; 7 bases line up with TRBD1. Trimming cost V 1 base and J 6 bases; bases outside gene matches: 5. The CDR3 spans 14 residues. CDR1 is MGHRA and CDR2 is YSYEKL in the germline V gene. Here the CDR3 reads CASSQGRGYSEAFF. The DNA for the CDR3 is TGCGCCAGCAGCCAAGGCAGGGGGTACTCTGAAGCTTTCTTT.

The rearrangement links TRBV2 to TRBJ1-6; 7 bases map to TRBD1. V shed 7 bases and J 7 bases; nucleotides not matched to a gene: 10. CDR3 length: 15 amino acids. Germline V lookup: CDR1 SNHLY, CDR2 FYNNEI. The CDR3 sequence is CASTLDDRANSPLHF. DNA of the CDR3: TGTGCCAGCACTTTAGATGACAGGGCGAATTCACCCCTCCACTTT.

The chain recombines TRBV27 with TRBJ2-6; the D is unclear. Trimming pared 5 bases from V and 2 bases from J, leaving 13 bases between. Germline CDR1 and CDR2: MNHEY and SMNVEV (reference sequence). The CDR3 covers 16 residues. CDR3 nucleotide sequence: TGTGCCAGCAGTAGAGAGCGTTTCACTGGGGCCAACGTCCTGACTTTC. This translates into CASSRERFTGANVLTF.

The rearrangement joins TRBV20-1 to TRBJ2-5, with 13 bases matching TRBD2. CDR1 is DFQATT, CDR2 SNEGSKA, per germline (reference sequence). This CDR3 region has 18 residues. V lost 0 bases to trimming and J lost 5 bases; unmatched junction nucleotides: 12. The CDR3 region has the DNA TGCAGTGCTAGAGATTCTAGTACTAGCGGGAGGGCCGGGGAGACCCAGTACTTC. Translated: CSARDSSTSGRAGETQYF.

The V and J genes are TRBV19 and TRBJ2-1; D not resolved. There are 14 residues in the CDR3. The ends were cut back, 0 bases at V and 15 bases at J, with 18 bases in the middle. Germline assignment: CDR1 LNHDA and CDR2 SQIVND (reference sequence). In nucleotides, the CDR3 is TGTGCCAGTAGTATAGATCCAGTTGGTAAAAACCGGTTCTTC. Residues: CASSIDPVGKNRFF.

The chain joins TRBV4-2 to TRBJ2-7; D not certain. Germline CDR1 is LGHNA and CDR2 is YNFKEQ. The germline V and J ends were trimmed by 2 bases and 2 bases, with 19 bases remaining between them. This CDR3 is 17 amino acids long. The CDR3 spells CASSQYVYAGLPYEQYV. CDR3 bases: TGTGCCAGCAGCCAATACGTTTATGCTGGGCTACCCTACGAGCAGTACGTC.

This clonotype has only a few counts. The J gene is TRBJ2-3, the V gene TRBV27, with D uncertain. The germline gives CDR1 MNHEY, CDR2 SMNVEV (reference sequence). This CDR3 is built from 14 residues. The V and J ends lost 3 bases and 0 bases respectively, with 7 bases between them. In nucleotides, the CDR3 is TGTGCCAGCAGTTTGCTGTCTAGCACAGATACGCAGTATTTT. Amino acids: CASSLLSSTDTQYF.

The V and J genes are TRBV6-1 and TRBJ1-2; D may be TRBD1 (5 bases). Germline V gene sequence: CDR1 MNHNS, CDR2 SASEGT. The CDR3 has 16 residues. V was trimmed by 5 bases and J by 5 bases, leaving 21 bases between them. CDR3 loop: CASSPRGAGQPYGYTF. DNA of the CDR3: TGTGCCAGCAGTCCACGAGGGGCCGGTCAACCTTATGGCTACACCTTC.

The rearrangement links TRBV2 to TRBJ1-5, with 7 bases aligning to TRBD1. There are 15 residues in the CDR3. The germline CDR1 and CDR2 sequences are SNHLY and FYNNEI. V lost 5 bases to trimming and J lost 0 bases; unmatched junction nucleotides: 4. DNA for the CDR3: TGTGCCAGCAGTCCCGGACAGGTTAGCAATCAGCCCCAGCATTTT. This sequence encodes CASSPGQVSNQPQHF. The full variable domain, in which reference TRBV2 and TRBJ1-5 provide the parts outside the CDR3, is EPEVTQTPSHQVTQMGQEVILRCVPISNHLYFYWYRQILGQKVEFLVSFYNNEISEKSEIFDDQFSVERPDGSNFTLKIRSTKLEDSAMYFCASSPGQVSNQPQHFGDGTRLSIL.

The chain has TRBV27 and TRBJ2-3; 14 nucleotides align to TRBD2. The CDR3 is 16 residues long. The V gene end was trimmed by 5 bases and the J gene end by 2 bases; junction bases not matched to a gene: 3. Germline V gives CDR1 MNHEY, CDR2 SMNVEV (reference sequence). The CDR3 bases are TGTGCCAGCAGTCCGGGACTAGCGGGGGACACAGATACGCAGTATTTT. Residues: CASSPGLAGDTDTQYF.

The chain is built from TRBV24-1 and TRBJ2-1; D call uncertain. Germline lookup yields CDR1 KGHDR and CDR2 SFDVKD. V shed 1 base and J shed 6 bases, with 3 bases lying between them. The length of the CDR3 is 12 residues. CDR3 bases: TGTGCCACCAGTGATTTTCCCAATGAGCAGTTCTTC. The encoded protein is CATSDFPNEQFF.

The sample holds one count of this clonotype. The V and J genes are TRBV20-1 and TRBJ2-5; 11 bases agree with TRBD1. The CDR3 contains 15 residues. V was clipped by 4 bases and J by 4 bases; unmatched bases: 8. In germline, CDR1 is DFQATT, CDR2 SNEGSKA (reference sequence). For the CDR3, the DNA is TGCAGTGCTACAATCACCGGGACAGGGGGAGAGACCCAGTACTTC. Translating it yields CSATITGTGGETQYF.

The chain employs TRBV6-1 and TRBJ2-7; D remains ambiguous. This CDR3 contains 14 residues. Trimming pared 1 base from V and 2 bases from J, leaving 9 bases between. Germline values: CDR1 MNHNS, CDR2 SASEGT. The CDR3 DNA follows: TGTGCCAGCAGTGAAGGGGCCTGGGCCTACGAGCAGTACTTC. It translates to CASSEGAWAYEQYF.

Only one count was recorded for this clonotype. This sequence joins TRBV4-2 and TRBJ2-1; possibly TRBD1 or TRBD2 for D (5 bases each). The CDR3 is made up of 16 amino acids. The germline V gene encodes CDR1 LGHNA and CDR2 YNFKEQ. V was clipped by 4 bases and J by 6 bases, with 19 bases between them. The CDR3, as DNA: TGTGCCAGCAGCCCAAACACAGTCGGGGCCTTCAATGAGCAGTTCTTC. Its translation is CASSPNTVGAFNEQFF.

This chain links TRBV15 with TRBJ1-2, with D possibly being TRBD1 (6 bases). The ends were cut back, 2 bases at V and 4 bases at J, with 14 bases in the middle. CDR3 length: 15 residues. CDR1 is LNHNV, CDR2 YYDKDF, per germline (reference sequence). CDR3 bases: TGTGCCACCAGCAGACCTCCGGGGGGCCTCTATGGCTACACCTTC. This sequence encodes CATSRPPGGLYGYTF.

The rearrangement joins TRBV5-1 to TRBJ1-3; perhaps TRBD1 as D (5 bases). The CDR3 spans 14 residues. Trimming removed 4 bases from V and 4 bases from J, with 12 bases in between. Germline V gene sequence: CDR1 SGHRS, CDR2 YFSETQ. The CDR3 protein is CASSHDSSGNTIYF. The CDR3 DNA follows: TGCGCCAGCAGCCATGACAGCTCCGGAAACACCATATATTTT.